This section outlines one T cell receptor beta chain sequence together with its context. The antigen remains unidentified. The CDR3 has 16 residues. The ends were cut back, 1 base at V and 5 bases at J, with 12 bases in the middle. CDR1 is SGHAT and CDR2 is FQNNGV in the germline V gene. The data belong to a study of cytomegalovirus exposure and HLA in healthy donors. The assay was immunoSEQ multiplex PCR, and TCRdb's table has in-frame clones only and misses some. Here the sample spans about 73,000 clones, 94% being singletons. Study results and caveats: Cytomegalovirus association was assigned to around 150 TCR beta chains.

This sequence originates from a woman aged 18-29 years in good health and CMV-seropositive. This chain connects TRBV11-2 to TRBJ1-6, with D tentatively TRBD1 (6 bases). Sequencing was done on a sample of PBMCs. Written as DNA, the CDR3 is TGTGCCAGCAGCTTAGGCAGGGGTCCTAATAATTCACCCCTCCACTTT. This translates into CASSLGRGPNNSPLHF.